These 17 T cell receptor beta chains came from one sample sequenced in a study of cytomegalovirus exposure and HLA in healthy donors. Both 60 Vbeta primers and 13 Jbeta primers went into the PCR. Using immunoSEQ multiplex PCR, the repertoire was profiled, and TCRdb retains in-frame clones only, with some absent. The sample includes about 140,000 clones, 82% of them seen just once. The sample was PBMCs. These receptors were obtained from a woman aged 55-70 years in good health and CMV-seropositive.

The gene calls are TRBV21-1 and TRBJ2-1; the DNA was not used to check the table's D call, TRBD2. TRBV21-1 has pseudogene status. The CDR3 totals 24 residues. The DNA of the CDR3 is TGTGCCAGCAGCAAAGGGACTAGCGGGAGTCACAGGACAGGACGTGAACCTCTTTACAATGAGCAGTTCTTC. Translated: CASSKGTSGSHRTGREPLYNEQFF.

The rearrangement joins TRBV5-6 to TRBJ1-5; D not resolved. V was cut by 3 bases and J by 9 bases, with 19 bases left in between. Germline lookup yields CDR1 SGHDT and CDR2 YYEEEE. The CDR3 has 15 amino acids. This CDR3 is CASSSLDPSAGPQHF. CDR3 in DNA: TGTGCCAGCAGCTCACTGGACCCCTCAGCGGGGCCCCAGCATTTT.

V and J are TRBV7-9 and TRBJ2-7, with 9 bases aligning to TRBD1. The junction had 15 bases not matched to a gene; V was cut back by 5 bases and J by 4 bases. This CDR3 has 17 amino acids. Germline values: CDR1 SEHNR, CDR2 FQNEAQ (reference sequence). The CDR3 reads CASSGPGQGRVGYEQYF. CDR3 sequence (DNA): TGTGCCAGCAGCGGGCCGGGACAGGGAAGGGTTGGGTACGAGCAGTACTTC.

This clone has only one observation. The CDR3 loop is CSVAGLAGVVRSNEQFF. CDR3 nucleotide sequence: TGCAGCGTAGCGGGACTAGCAGGAGTGGTTCGATCAAATGAGCAGTTCTTC. The chain uses TRBV29-1 and TRBJ2-1; 9 nucleotides match TRBD2. CDR3 length: 17 amino acids. CDR1 is SQVTM and CDR2 is ANQGSEA in the germline V gene. V dropped 6 bases and J dropped 7; count of bases not matched to a gene: 19.

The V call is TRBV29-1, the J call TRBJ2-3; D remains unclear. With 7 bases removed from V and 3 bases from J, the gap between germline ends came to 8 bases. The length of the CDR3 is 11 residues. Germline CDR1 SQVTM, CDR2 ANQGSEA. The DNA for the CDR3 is TGCAGCGCCGTCGAGACAGATACGCAGTATTTT. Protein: CSAVETDTQYF.

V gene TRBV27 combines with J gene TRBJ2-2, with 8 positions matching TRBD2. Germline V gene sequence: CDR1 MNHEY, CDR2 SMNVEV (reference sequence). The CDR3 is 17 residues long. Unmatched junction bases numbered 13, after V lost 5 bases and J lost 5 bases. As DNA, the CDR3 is TGTGCCAGCAGTGTTTATAGCGGGACCGGAGGGACCGGGGAGCTGTTTTTT. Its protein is CASSVYSGTGGTGELFF.

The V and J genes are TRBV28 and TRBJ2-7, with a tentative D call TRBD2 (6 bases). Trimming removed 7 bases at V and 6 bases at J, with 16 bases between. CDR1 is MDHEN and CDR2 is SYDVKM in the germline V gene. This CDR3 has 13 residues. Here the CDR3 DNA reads TGTGCCAGCATCCGTCCCGGGAGCGGCGAGCAGTACTTC. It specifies CASIRPGSGEQYF.

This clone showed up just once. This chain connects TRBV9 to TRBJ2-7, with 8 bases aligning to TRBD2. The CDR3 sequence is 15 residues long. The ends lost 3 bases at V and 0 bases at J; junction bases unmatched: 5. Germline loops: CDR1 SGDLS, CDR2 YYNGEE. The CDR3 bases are TGTGCCAGCAGCGCCACCGGGACTAGCTCCTACGAGCAGTACTTC. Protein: CASSATGTSSYEQYF.

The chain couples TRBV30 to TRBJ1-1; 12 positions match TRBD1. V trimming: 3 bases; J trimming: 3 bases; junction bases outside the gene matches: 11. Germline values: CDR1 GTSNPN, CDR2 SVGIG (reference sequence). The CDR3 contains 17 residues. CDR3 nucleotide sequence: TGTGCCTGGAGGGGCCGGGACAGGGGGCGCTTGGACACTGAAGCTTTCTTT. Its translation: CAWRGRDRGRLDTEAFF.

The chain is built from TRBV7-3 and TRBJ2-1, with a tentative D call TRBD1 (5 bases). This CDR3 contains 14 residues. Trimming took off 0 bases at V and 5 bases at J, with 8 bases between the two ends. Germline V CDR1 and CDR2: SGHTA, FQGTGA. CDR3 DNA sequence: TGTGCCAGCAGCTTAACGACAGAACACAATGAGCAGTTCTTC. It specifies CASSLTTEHNEQFF.

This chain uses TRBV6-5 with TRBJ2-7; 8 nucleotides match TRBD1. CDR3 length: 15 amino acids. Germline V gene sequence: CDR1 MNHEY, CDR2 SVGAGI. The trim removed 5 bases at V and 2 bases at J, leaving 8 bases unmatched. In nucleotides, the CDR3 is TGTGCCAGCAGTCCTACTGGACAGGGTCCCTACGAGCAGTACTTC. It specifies CASSPTGQGPYEQYF.

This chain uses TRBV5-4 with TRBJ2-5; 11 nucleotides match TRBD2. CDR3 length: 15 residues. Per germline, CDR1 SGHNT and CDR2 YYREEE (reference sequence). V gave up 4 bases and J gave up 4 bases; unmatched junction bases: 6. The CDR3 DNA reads TGTGCCAGCAGCCCGTTAGCGGGAGGGTTAGAGACCCAGTACTTC. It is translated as CASSPLAGGLETQYF.

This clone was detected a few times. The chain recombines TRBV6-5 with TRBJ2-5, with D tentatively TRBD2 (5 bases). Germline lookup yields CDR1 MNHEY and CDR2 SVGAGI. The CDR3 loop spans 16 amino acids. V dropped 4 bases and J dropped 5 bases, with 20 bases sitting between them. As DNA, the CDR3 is TGTGCCAGCAGTTTTCTGACGTCTCAGCCGGGGGAGACCCAGTACTTC. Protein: CASSFLTSQPGETQYF.

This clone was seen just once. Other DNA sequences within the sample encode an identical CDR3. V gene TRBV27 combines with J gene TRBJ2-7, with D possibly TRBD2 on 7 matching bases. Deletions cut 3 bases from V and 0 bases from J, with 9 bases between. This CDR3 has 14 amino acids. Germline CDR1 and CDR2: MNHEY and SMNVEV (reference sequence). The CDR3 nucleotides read TGTGCCAGCAGTTTTGGGGGGGCCTCCTACGAGCAGTACTTC. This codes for CASSFGGASYEQYF.

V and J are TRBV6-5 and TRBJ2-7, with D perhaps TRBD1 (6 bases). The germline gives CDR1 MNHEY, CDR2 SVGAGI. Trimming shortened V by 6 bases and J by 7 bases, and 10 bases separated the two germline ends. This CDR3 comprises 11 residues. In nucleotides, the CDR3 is TGTGCCAGCAGCGACCAGGGGGAGCAGTACTTC. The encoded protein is CASSDQGEQYF.

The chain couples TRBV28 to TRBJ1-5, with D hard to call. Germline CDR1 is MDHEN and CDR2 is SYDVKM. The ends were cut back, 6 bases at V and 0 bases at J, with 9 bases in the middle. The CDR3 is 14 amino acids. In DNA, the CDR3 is TGTGCCAGCAGCAACTATCTTAGCAATCAGCCCCAGCATTTT. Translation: CASSNYLSNQPQHF.

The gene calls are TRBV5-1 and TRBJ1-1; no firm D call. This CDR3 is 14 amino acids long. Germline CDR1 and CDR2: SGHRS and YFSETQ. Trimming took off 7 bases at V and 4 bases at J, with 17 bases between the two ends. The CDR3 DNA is TGCGCCAGCTTGTCAGGAGGGTCTAGCACTGAAGCTTTCTTT. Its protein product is CASLSGGSSTEAFF.